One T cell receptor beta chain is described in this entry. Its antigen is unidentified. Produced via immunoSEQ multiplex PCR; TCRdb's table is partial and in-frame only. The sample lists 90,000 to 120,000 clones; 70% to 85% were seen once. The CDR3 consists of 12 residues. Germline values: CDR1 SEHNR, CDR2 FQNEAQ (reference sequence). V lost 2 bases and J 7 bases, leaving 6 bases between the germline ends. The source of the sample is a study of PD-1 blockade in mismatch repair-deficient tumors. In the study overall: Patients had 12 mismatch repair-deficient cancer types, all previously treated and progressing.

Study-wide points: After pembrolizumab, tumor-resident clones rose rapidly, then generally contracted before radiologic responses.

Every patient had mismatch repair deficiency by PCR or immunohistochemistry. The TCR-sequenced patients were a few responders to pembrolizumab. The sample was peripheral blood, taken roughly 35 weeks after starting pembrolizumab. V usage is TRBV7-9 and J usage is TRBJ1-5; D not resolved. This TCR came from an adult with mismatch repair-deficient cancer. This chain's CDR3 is CASSLLGQPQHF. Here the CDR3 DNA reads TGTGCCAGCAGCTTACTAGGCCAGCCCCAGCATTTT.